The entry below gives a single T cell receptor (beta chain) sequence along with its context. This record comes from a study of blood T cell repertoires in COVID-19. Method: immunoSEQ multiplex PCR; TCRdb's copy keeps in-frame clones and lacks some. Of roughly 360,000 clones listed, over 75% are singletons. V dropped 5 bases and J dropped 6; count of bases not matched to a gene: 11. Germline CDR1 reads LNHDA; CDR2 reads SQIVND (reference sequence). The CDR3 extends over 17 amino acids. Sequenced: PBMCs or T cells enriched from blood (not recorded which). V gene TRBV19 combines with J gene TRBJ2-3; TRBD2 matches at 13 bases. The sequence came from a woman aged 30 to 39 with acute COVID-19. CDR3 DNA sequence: TGTGCCAGTAGTCCCTTTGGACTAGCGGGGGCAACTGATACGCAGTATTTT. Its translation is CASSPFGLAGATDTQYF.